This TCR beta chain is from a study of CD8 T cells in ankylosing spondylitis. A word on this clonotype: Its antigen is still unknown.

TCR beta libraries were made by quantitative 5'-RACE with molecular barcodes. TCRdb itself ran the 5' RACE reads through MiXCR, one entry per CDR3 protein. The sample includes around 130,000 distinct CDR3 sequences, approximately 17% seen only once; the top ten take 30% to 35%. The CDR3 has 13 residues. Trimming left V 8 bases short and J 3 bases short, with 10 bases between. Germline V gene data show CDR1 as ENHRY and CDR2 as SYGVKD. Study results and caveats: Matched synovial fluid from ankylosing spondylitis patients was reported to be enriched for disease-linked clones. Within peripheral blood, clones linked to disease were CD8+ and relatively rare. Past studies reported some motif variants in reactive arthritis synovial fluid and blood. Seemingly distinctive of ankylosing spondylitis blood was a TCR beta motif formed by eight highly homologous variants.

The sequence derives from a male donor with ankylosing spondylitis. The sample consisted of blood, either unsorted or a sorted T cell fraction (not recorded which). The chain is built from TRBV10-3 and TRBJ2-2; D unresolved. The CDR3 here is CAISADHTGELFF. CDR3 nucleotides: TGTGCCATCTCGGCGGACCACACCGGGGAGCTGTTTTTT.